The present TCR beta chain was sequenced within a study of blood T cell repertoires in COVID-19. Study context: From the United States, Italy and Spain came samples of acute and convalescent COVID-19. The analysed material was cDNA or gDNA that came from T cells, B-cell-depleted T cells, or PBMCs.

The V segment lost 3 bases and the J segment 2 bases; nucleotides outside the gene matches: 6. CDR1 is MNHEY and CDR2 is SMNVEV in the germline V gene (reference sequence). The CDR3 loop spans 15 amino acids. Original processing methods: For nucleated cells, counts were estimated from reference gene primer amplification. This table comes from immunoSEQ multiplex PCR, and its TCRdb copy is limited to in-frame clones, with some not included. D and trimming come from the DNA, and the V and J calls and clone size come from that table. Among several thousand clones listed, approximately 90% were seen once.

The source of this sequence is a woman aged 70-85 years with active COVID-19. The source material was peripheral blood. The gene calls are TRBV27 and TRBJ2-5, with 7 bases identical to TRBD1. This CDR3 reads CASSFRTGLQETQYF. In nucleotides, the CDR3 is TGTGCCAGCAGTTTCAGGACAGGATTACAAGAGACCCAGTACTTC.